This T cell receptor beta chain was profiled in a study of cytomegalovirus exposure and HLA in healthy donors. Study outcomes and limitations: The tendency of first-cohort TCR clusters to co-occur in the 110 or so validation repertoires emerged from a later analysis. The classifier was said to identify cytomegalovirus status with high specificity and sensitivity. Cytomegalovirus association was listed for about 180 TCR beta chains.

Separation from the roughly 700-subject first cohort characterized the approximately 120-subject validation cohort, to which the donors belonged. A word on this clone: The antigen is not known.

Profiling relied on immunoSEQ multiplex PCR, and the TCRdb table lists in-frame clones only, not all of them. The table lists over 110,000 clones, 70% to 90% of them singletons, with 2.5% to 3.5% in the top ten. The sequenced material came from PBMCs. The sequence came from a man aged 18 to 29 in good health and CMV-seronegative.

The CDR3 loop reads CASKQDRVSDTQYF. The CDR3 DNA is TGCGCCAGCAAACAGGACAGGGTTTCAGATACGCAGTATTTT. The chain joins TRBV5-1 to TRBJ2-3; 8 bases fit TRBD1. This CDR3 contains 14 residues. With V trimmed by 6 bases and J by 4 bases, 7 bases remained unmatched. Germline CDR1 reads SGHRS; CDR2 reads YFSETQ.